This T cell receptor (beta chain) was captured in a study of response to subunit inactivated influenza vaccine. This CDR3 contains 13 residues. Per the germline V gene, CDR1 is SQVTM and CDR2 is ANQGSEA. V dropped 6 bases and J dropped 1 base, with 12 bases sitting between them. Study observations and caveats: Each seasonal flu vaccination may recruit only limited new T cells, authors suggested.

In this sample, this clonotype turned up once. Its target is not known. In TCRdb, the RT-PCR reads were re-called with MiXCR into one record per CDR3 protein. The sample shows hundreds of thousands of distinct CDR3 sequences, roughly 18% of them seen only once. The sequence was collected from a man aged 45-65 years who received an inactivated influenza vaccine. The genes are TRBV29-1 and TRBJ1-1; a weak D match, TRBD1 (6 bases). The sample here was PBMCs from blood, taken 5 to 6 days after vaccination. The CDR3 loop is CSVGQRGNTEAFF. In DNA form, the CDR3 reads TGCAGCGTAGGACAGAGAGGGAACACTGAAGCTTTCTTT.